A selection of T cell receptor beta chains follows, all from one sample in a study of regulatory T cells in long-lasting Graves disease. TCRdb recomputed calls from the multiplex PCR reads with MiXCR, one row per CDR3 protein. The sample holds some 500,000 distinct CDR3 sequences, about 16% seen once. These records were also assigned to another study, of T cells in Graves' hyperthyroidism and ophthalmopathy.

The material was peripheral blood mononuclear cells (PBMCs), obtained at new diagnosis, from a patient treated with antithyroid drugs. The receptor source for this set is a woman aged 35-65 years with Graves disease. Both conserved end residues are part of each CDR3. A D gene is named only where the DNA matches it firmly. Only part of the rows carry a size: once, few, many, or a class if the clone is expanded.

clone size	V gene	D gene	J gene	CDR3 DNA	CDR3 protein
-	TRBV14	TRBD1	TRBJ1-2	TGTGCCAGCAGCCAAACCGGGACAGGGCGAGCAGCTAACTATGGCTACACCTTC	CASSQTGTGRAANYGYTF
many	TRBV11-2	-	TRBJ2-1	TGTGCCAGCAGCTTAGTCGATGAGCAGTTCTTC	CASSLVDEQFF
-	TRBV4-1	-	TRBJ1-5	TGCGCCAGCAGCCAAGATCCAAGAAGGGGAGGGGGGCTCAATAGCAATCAGCCCCAGCATTTT	CASSQDPRRGGGLNSNQPQHF
-	TRBV4-1	TRBD1	TRBJ2-5	TGCGCCAGCAGCCAAGAGGCAGGGGGGACCCAGTACTTC	CASSQEAGGTQYF
-	TRBV19	-	TRBJ1-1	TGTGCCAGTAGTATTGGGACACGGAACACTGAAGCTTTCTTT	CASSIGTRNTEAFF
-	TRBV25-1	-	TRBJ1-4	TGTGCCAGCAGTGAAAATCCGGCAAGGGGGGAAAAACTGTTTTTT	CASSENPARGEKLFF
many	TRBV30	-	TRBJ1-5	TGTGCCTGGAGTGTCCCCCGACCCGACAAGGGCAATCAGCCCCAGCATTTT	CAWSVPRPDKGNQPQHF
many	TRBV20-1	-	TRBJ1-4	TGCAGTGCTAGAGATCCGCACGTGGATGAAAAACTGTTTTTT	CSARDPHVDEKLFF
-	TRBV25-1	-	TRBJ2-6	TGTGCCAGCAGTGTGGCGGACTCTGGGGCCAACGTCCTGACTTTC	CASSVADSGANVLTF
many	TRBV11-2	-	TRBJ1-2	TGTGCCAGCAGCTTAGGCTTCTATGGCTACACCTTC	CASSLGFYGYTF
many	TRBV3-1	-	TRBJ1-5	TGTGCCAGCAGCCAAGTAGGGACTCAGCCCCAGCATTTT	CASSQVGTQPQHF
few	TRBV12-3/TRBV12-4	TRBD2	TRBJ2-1	TGTGCCAGCAGTACTCCCGGGGGGAAGCAGTTCTTC	CASSTPGGKQFF
many	TRBV7-2	-	TRBJ1-1	TGTGCCAGCAGCTTTACCTTCTTTGGGACACTTAACACTGAAGCTTTCTTT	CASSFTFFGTLNTEAFF
few	TRBV3-1	TRBD1	TRBJ2-1	TGTGCCAGCAGCCAAGAGAGGGACAGATATAGCTCCTACAATGAGCAGTTCTTC	CASSQERDRYSSYNEQFF
many	TRBV27	-	TRBJ1-1	TGTGCCAGCAGTCCGTGGGGCCAGAACACTGAAGCTTTCTTT	CASSPWGQNTEAFF
few	TRBV12-3/TRBV12-4	-	TRBJ2-1	TGTGCCAGCAGTTCCCGACTTTCCCACAATGAGCAGTTCTTC	CASSSRLSHNEQFF
many	TRBV18	-	TRBJ1-2	TGTGCCAGCTCACCCCCCGGGGAGGGGATTGGCTACACCTTC	CASSPPGEGIGYTF
-	TRBV20-1	-	TRBJ1-5	TGCAGTGCTGCCCCGGCCCGTGGGGGCAATCAGCCCCAGCATTTT	CSAAPARGGNQPQHF
-	TRBV10-3	-	TRBJ1-2	TGTGCCATCAGTGCAACTGGACAGATCTATGGCTACACCTTC	CAISATGQIYGYTF
many	TRBV20-1	-	TRBJ1-1	TGCAGTGCTGACATGAACACTGAAGCTTTCTTT	CSADMNTEAFF
many	TRBV11-3	-	TRBJ1-1	TGTGCCAGCAGCTTAGATAGACAAGGAGGACCTGAAGCTTTCTTT	CASSLDRQGGPEAFF
-	TRBV6-1	-	TRBJ2-7	TGTGCCAGCGGAACAGACCTAGGGTACGAGCAGTACTTC	CASGTDLGYEQYF
-	TRBV5-5	-	TRBJ1-5	TGTGCCAGCAGCTTCAGGGATGACAATCAGCCCCAGCATTTT	CASSFRDDNQPQHF
many	TRBV2	TRBD2	TRBJ2-3	TGTGCCAGCGGGCAAGCGGGGACTGGCGCTACGCAGTATTTT	CASGQAGTGATQYF
few	TRBV6-1	-	TRBJ2-6	TGTGCCAGCCTACGGGATACTGGGGCCAACGTCCTGACTTTC	CASLRDTGANVLTF
-	TRBV4-1	-	TRBJ1-2	TGCGCCAGCAGCCAAGGGAGACGGACCTATGGCTACACCTTC	CASSQGRRTYGYTF
-	TRBV2	TRBD1	TRBJ2-7	TGTGCCAGCAGCCAAGACGACAGGGGCTACGAGCAGTACTTC	CASSQDDRGYEQYF
-	TRBV5-1	TRBD1	TRBJ1-4	TGCGCCAGCAGAGTTCGAACAGGGGGACAATCAACTAATGAAAAACTGTTTTTT	CASRVRTGGQSTNEKLFF
many	TRBV11-2	TRBD2	TRBJ2-1	TGTGCCAGCAGCGGCGGGGGGGCCCCAACCTACAATGAGCAGTTCTTC	CASSGGGAPTYNEQFF